Following are 30 T cell receptor beta chains from one sample sequenced in a study of CD8 T cells in ankylosing spondylitis. TCRdb re-analysed the 5' RACE reads in MiXCR, keeping a single row per CDR3 protein. This table holds some 38,000 distinct CDR3 sequences, roughly 3.1% found once. Specimen: blood, either unsorted or a sorted T cell fraction (not recorded which). These receptors all come from a male donor with ankylosing spondylitis or in good health (not recorded which).

This clonotype appeared many times. The gene calls are TRBV9 and TRBJ2-1, with D perhaps TRBD1 (5 bases). CDR3 length equals 14 residues. Germline V gene sequence: CDR1 SGDLS, CDR2 YYNGEE. The ends were cut back, 3 bases at V and 2 bases at J, with 9 bases in the middle. CDR3 nucleotide sequence: TGTGCCAGCAGCGACACAGGCACCTACAATGAGCAGTTCTTC. It specifies CASSDTGTYNEQFF.

This clonotype was seen many times. V gene TRBV9 combines with J gene TRBJ2-3; perhaps TRBD2 as D (6 bases). Trimming shortened V by 4 bases and J by 0 bases, and 21 bases separated the two germline ends. Germline CDR1 SGDLS, CDR2 YYNGEE. The CDR3 is 18 residues long. The CDR3 sequence: CASSPSEGWGLSTDTQYF. The CDR3, as DNA: TGTGCCAGCAGCCCAAGTGAGGGATGGGGACTCAGCACAGATACGCAGTATTTT.

This clonotype has ten or more counts. The V call is TRBV9, the J call TRBJ2-1; 7 nucleotides align to TRBD2. The ends lost 0 bases at V and 16 bases at J; junction bases unmatched: 10. The germline V gene has CDR1 SGDLS and CDR2 YYNGEE. The CDR3 contains 13 residues. This CDR3 is CASSVGEAGALFF. The CDR3 DNA sequence: TGTGCCAGCAGCGTAGGAGAGGCGGGAGCATTATTCTTC.

The table lists this clonotype with many counts. The chain is built from TRBV9 and TRBJ2-3; 8 bases agree with TRBD1. The length of the CDR3 is 15 residues. Looked up from germline, CDR1 is SGDLS and CDR2 is YYNGEE. V gave up 4 bases and J gave up 0 bases; unmatched junction bases: 4. Here the CDR3 DNA reads TGTGCCAGCAGCAGACAGGGGCCTAGCACAGATACGCAGTATTTT. Translated, it gives CASSRQGPSTDTQYF. Full variable domain (remainder filled in from reference TRBV9 and TRBJ2-3): DSGVTQTPKHLITATGQRVTLRCSPRSGDLSVYWYQQSLDQGLQFLIQYYNGEERAKGNILERFSAQQFPDLHSELNLSSLELGDSALYFCASSRQGPSTDTQYFGPGTRLTVL.

This clonotype has a count of ten or more. The chain joins TRBV9 to TRBJ2-3; 12 bases line up with TRBD2. Trimming took 4 bases from V and 0 from J; bases not matched to a gene: 9. This CDR3 spans 18 amino acids. Germline CDR1 reads SGDLS; CDR2 reads YYNGEE. The CDR3 loop reads CASSPRSGLAGSTDTQYF. CDR3 nucleotide sequence: TGTGCCAGCAGCCCAAGGAGTGGACTAGCGGGGAGCACAGATACGCAGTATTTT.

This clonotype was picked up many times. The chain carries TRBV9 and TRBJ2-2; D is undetermined. There are 16 residues in the CDR3. Germline CDR1 reads SGDLS; CDR2 reads YYNGEE. V lost 0 bases to trimming and J lost 0 bases, with 9 bases between them. CDR3 DNA: TGTGCCAGCAGCGTAGGTGCCCAGTCGAACACCGGGGAGCTGTTTTTT. It is translated as CASSVGAQSNTGELFF. Combining the CDR3 with reference TRBV9 and TRBJ2-2 gives the whole variable domain DSGVTQTPKHLITATGQRVTLRCSPRSGDLSVYWYQQSLDQGLQFLIQYYNGEERAKGNILERFSAQQFPDLHSELNLSSLELGDSALYFCASSVGAQSNTGELFFGEGSRLTVL.

This clonotype was counted many times. The chain joins TRBV9 to TRBJ2-5; D gene ambiguous. V was pared by 1 base and J by 1 base, with 8 bases between. The germline V gene has CDR1 SGDLS and CDR2 YYNGEE. This CDR3 region has 14 residues. CDR3 amino acids: CASSVNGFQETQYF. The DNA of the CDR3 is TGTGCCAGCAGCGTAAATGGATTCCAAGAGACCCAGTACTTC.

This clonotype was counted at least ten times. The chain joins TRBV9 to TRBJ2-1; 10 bases fit TRBD2. This CDR3 has 15 residues. V trimming: 3 bases; J trimming: 7 bases; junction bases outside the gene matches: 7. Germline CDR1 is SGDLS and CDR2 is YYNGEE. CDR3 sequence: CASSGGTSEKNEQFF. CDR3 in DNA: TGTGCCAGCAGCGGTGGGACTAGCGAGAAGAATGAGCAGTTCTTC.

In its sample, this clonotype was seen many times. The V and J genes are TRBV9 and TRBJ1-2; possible D gene TRBD1, 6 bases. The CDR3 runs to 12 residues. The germline V gene has CDR1 SGDLS and CDR2 YYNGEE. V lost 3 bases and J 11 bases, leaving 14 bases between the germline ends. The CDR3 DNA reads as TGTGCCAGCAGCGCATGGGGGGGGCGTTACACCTTC. Amino acid sequence: CASSAWGGRYTF.

The table lists this clonotype with many counts. The genes are TRBV9 and TRBJ2-3; D is perhaps TRBD2 (7 bases). V was clipped by 0 bases and J by 4 bases, with 18 bases between them. The CDR3 loop spans 17 amino acids. Germline CDR1 and CDR2: SGDLS and YYNGEE. The CDR3 reads CASSVAGGGSGADTQYF. DNA for the CDR3: TGTGCCAGCAGCGTAGCGGGGGGCGGATCAGGCGCAGATACGCAGTATTTT.

The table lists this clonotype with many counts. The chain has TRBV9 and TRBJ1-3; D not resolved. This CDR3 contains 15 residues. CDR1 SGDLS and CDR2 YYNGEE come from the germline V gene. V lost 4 bases, J lost 1 base, and 12 bases lay in between. The CDR3 DNA follows: TGTGCCAGCAGCCCCCGGGGAGGGTCTGGAAACACCATATATTTT. It translates to CASSPRGGSGNTIYF.

In its sample, this clonotype is medium-sized. The chain employs TRBV9 and TRBJ2-3; a weak D match, TRBD2 (5 bases). V lost 0 bases and J lost 1, with 6 bases in between. In germline, CDR1 is SGDLS, CDR2 YYNGEE. This CDR3 comprises 14 residues. CDR3 in amino acids: CASSVGSGTDTQYF. CDR3 coding DNA: TGTGCCAGCAGCGTAGGTAGCGGCACAGATACGCAGTATTTT.

The V call is TRBV9, the J call TRBJ1-1; D is perhaps TRBD1 (5 bases). V shed 6 bases and J shed 0 bases, with 15 bases lying between them. This CDR3 spans 15 amino acids. Germline V lookup: CDR1 SGDLS, CDR2 YYNGEE. CDR3 DNA sequence: TGTGCCAGCACCTTATCGGAGGGGATGAACACTGAAGCTTTCTTT. It encodes CASTLSEGMNTEAFF. Combining the CDR3 with reference TRBV9 and TRBJ1-1 gives the whole variable domain DSGVTQTPKHLITATGQRVTLRCSPRSGDLSVYWYQQSLDQGLQFLIQYYNGEERAKGNILERFSAQQFPDLHSELNLSSLELGDSALYFCASTLSEGMNTEAFFGQGTRLTVV.

This clonotype appeared many times. The rearrangement links TRBV9 to TRBJ2-1; 9 bases fit TRBD2. V lost 7 bases and J lost 4; bases outside the gene matches: 6. The CDR3 runs 14 residues. Germline V lookup: CDR1 SGDLS, CDR2 YYNGEE. CDR3 sequence reads: CASGPSGGYNEQFF. The CDR3 DNA sequence: TGTGCCAGCGGTCCCAGCGGGGGGTACAATGAGCAGTTCTTC.

This clonotype was recorded many times. The chain recombines TRBV21-1 with TRBJ2-7; the D call in the table, TRBD2, was not verified against the DNA. TRBV21-1 is a pseudogene segment. The CDR3 has 12 residues. CDR3 residues: CASSGTRGEQYV. The CDR3 coding sequence is TGTGCCAGCAGCGGGACTAGGGGCGAGCAGTACGTC.

This clonotype is categorized as medium-sized. CDR3 sequence (DNA): TGTGCCAGCAGCGACCCACAGGGGCTATATAATTCACCCCTCCACTTT. It is translated as CASSDPQGLYNSPLHF. V and J are TRBV9 and TRBJ1-6, with 7 positions matching TRBD1. The CDR3 loop spans 16 amino acids. Germline CDR1 is SGDLS and CDR2 is YYNGEE. J gave up 4 bases and V 3 bases, and 7 bases lay outside the gene matches. The entire variable domain, with the rest obtained from reference TRBV9 and TRBJ1-6, is as follows: DSGVTQTPKHLITATGQRVTLRCSPRSGDLSVYWYQQSLDQGLQFLIQYYNGEERAKGNILERFSAQQFPDLHSELNLSSLELGDSALYFCASSDPQGLYNSPLHFGNGTRLTVT.

There are many counts of this clonotype. The rearrangement links TRBV9 to TRBJ2-1, with TRBD2 matching 11 bases. CDR3 length equals 15 residues. Germline values: CDR1 SGDLS, CDR2 YYNGEE. With 2 bases clipped from V and 2 bases from J, the junction kept 0 bases outside the gene matches. The CDR3 protein is CASSVSGRAYNEQFF. CDR3 DNA sequence: TGTGCCAGCAGCGTTAGCGGGAGGGCCTACAATGAGCAGTTCTTC.

The sample holds many counts of this clonotype. J is TRBJ1-1 and V is TRBV9; the D gene is possibly TRBD1 (5 bases). Germline V gene sequence: CDR1 SGDLS, CDR2 YYNGEE. This CDR3 comprises 15 residues. With 4 bases removed from V and 0 bases from J, the gap between germline ends came to 13 bases. The CDR3 is CASSIEGTVNTEAFF. CDR3 DNA sequence: TGTGCCAGCAGCATCGAAGGGACGGTGAACACTGAAGCTTTCTTT.

This clonotype was recorded at least ten times. The chain combines TRBV9 with TRBJ2-2, with D possibly being TRBD1 (5 bases). Germline assignment: CDR1 SGDLS and CDR2 YYNGEE. The CDR3 runs 17 residues. Trimming pared 0 bases from V and 5 bases from J, leaving 17 bases between. CDR3 bases: TGTGCCAGCAGCGTAGTTGTTGGCAGGGCAGGAACCGGGGAGCTGTTTTTT. The encoded protein is CASSVVVGRAGTGELFF.

This clonotype was seen many times. The rearrangement links TRBV9 to TRBJ1-6, with a tentative D call TRBD1 (5 bases). The CDR3 is 14 amino acids. Between the trimmed V and J ends, which lost 2 bases and 7 bases, there was a span of 10 bases. Germline CDR1 SGDLS, CDR2 YYNGEE. CDR3 sequence (DNA): TGTGCCAGCAGCGTGGGGGGTCGGAATTCACCCCTCCACTTT. Its translation is CASSVGGRNSPLHF.

This clonotype was counted at least ten times. V and J are TRBV9 and TRBJ2-5; D is ambiguous. Germline-derived CDR1 and CDR2 are SGDLS and YYNGEE. Trimming left V 3 bases short and J 0 bases short, with 9 bases between. The CDR3 is 14 residues long. CDR3 DNA sequence: TGTGCCAGCAGCGCCGAGACCTACCAAGAGACCCAGTACTTC. Encoded protein: CASSAETYQETQYF. Together with reference TRBV9 and TRBJ2-5, the CDR3 gives the full variable domain: DSGVTQTPKHLITATGQRVTLRCSPRSGDLSVYWYQQSLDQGLQFLIQYYNGEERAKGNILERFSAQQFPDLHSELNLSSLELGDSALYFCASSAETYQETQYFGPGTRLLVL.

The sample holds many counts of this clonotype. This sequence joins TRBV9 and TRBJ1-2; D unclear. Germline loops: CDR1 SGDLS, CDR2 YYNGEE. The length of the CDR3 is 15 residues. Trimming shortened V by 0 bases and J by 4 bases, and 13 bases separated the two germline ends. CDR3 nucleotides: TGTGCCAGCAGCGTAGCTTCCGACGCCCCCTATGGCTACACCTTC. This gives the protein CASSVASDAPYGYTF.

This clonotype was found a few times. The chain employs TRBV9 and TRBJ2-4; 14 bases are a match to TRBD2. J gave up 0 bases and V 0 bases, and 5 bases lay outside the gene matches. The V gene's germline CDR1 is SGDLS and CDR2 YYNGEE. The CDR3 covers 19 residues. The CDR3 is CASSVGTSGGYLAKNIQYF. The CDR3 DNA follows: TGTGCCAGCAGCGTAGGGACTAGCGGGGGGTATCTAGCCAAAAACATTCAGTACTTC.

This clonotype was observed at least ten times. The J gene is TRBJ2-6, the V gene TRBV9; D not certain. This CDR3 has 15 residues. CDR1 and CDR2 (germline): SGDLS, YYNGEE. The ends were cut back, 4 bases at V and 3 bases at J, with 11 bases in the middle. The CDR3 here is CASSMTGFGANVLTF. DNA of the CDR3: TGTGCCAGCAGCATGACTGGCTTTGGGGCCAACGTCCTGACTTTC.

Comment on this clonotype: This sequence may be a read error, since a much larger clone differs from it by one base. The chain is built from TRBV9 and TRBJ2-5, with TRBD2 matching 8 bases. V lost 0 bases, J lost 9 bases, and 4 bases stayed unmatched. The CDR3 is 13 amino acids. CDR1 and CDR2 (germline): SGDLS, YYNGEE. The CDR3 here is CASSVEPAGAQYF. The CDR3 DNA reads as TGTGCCAGCAGCGTAGAACCAGCGGGAGCCCAGTACTTC.

The V gene is TRBV9, the J gene TRBJ2-1, with TRBD2 identical over 12 bases. This CDR3 is built from 16 residues. Germline lookup yields CDR1 SGDLS and CDR2 YYNGEE. The ends lost 0 bases at V and 5 bases at J; junction bases unmatched: 3. CDR3 coding DNA: TGTGCCAGCAGCGTAGGGTCTAGCGGGAGGGACAATGAGCAGTTCTTC. Amino acids: CASSVGSSGRDNEQFF.

This clonotype was picked up many times. V is TRBV9 and J is TRBJ2-5; TRBD1 agrees at 10 bases. CDR3 length: 15 amino acids. With V trimmed by 4 bases and J by 5 bases, 8 bases remained unmatched. Per the germline V gene, CDR1 is SGDLS and CDR2 is YYNGEE. CDR3 nucleotide sequence: TGTGCCAGCAGCCCGCGGGACAGGGGATCTGAGACCCAGTACTTC. Its translation is CASSPRDRGSETQYF.

This clonotype was observed at least ten times. V is TRBV9 and J is TRBJ2-6, with 7 positions matching TRBD1. The CDR3 has 19 amino acids. Germline values: CDR1 SGDLS, CDR2 YYNGEE. Trimming removed 0 bases from V and 2 bases from J; junction bases left unmatched: 11. As DNA, the CDR3 is TGTGCCAGCAGCGTAGTGGACAGGACAGCGAAACCTGGGGCCAACGTCCTGACTTTC. It specifies CASSVVDRTAKPGANVLTF. The variable domain in full, completed from reference TRBV9 and TRBJ2-6, reads DSGVTQTPKHLITATGQRVTLRCSPRSGDLSVYWYQQSLDQGLQFLIQYYNGEERAKGNILERFSAQQFPDLHSELNLSSLELGDSALYFCASSVVDRTAKPGANVLTFGAGSRLTVL.

This clonotype has a count of ten or more. V is TRBV9 and J is TRBJ2-1; 8 bases fit TRBD2. The germline V gene encodes CDR1 SGDLS and CDR2 YYNGEE. J lost 8 bases, V lost 4 bases, and 11 bases had no gene match. The CDR3 extends over 15 amino acids. Here the CDR3 reads CASSLSAGGVYEQFF. CDR3 bases: TGTGCCAGCAGCTTAAGTGCGGGAGGTGTCTATGAGCAGTTCTTC.

This clonotype was found a few times. V gene TRBV9 combines with J gene TRBJ1-2; D uncertain. V shed 0 bases and J shed 8 bases, with 11 bases lying between them. Looked up from germline, CDR1 is SGDLS and CDR2 is YYNGEE. The CDR3 has 13 residues. CDR3 coding DNA: TGTGCCAGCAGCGTAGACGACTTGACGGGCTACACCTTC. Amino acids: CASSVDDLTGYTF.